This entry concerns a single T cell receptor beta chain. Its target is not known. With V trimmed by 6 bases and J by 9 bases, 11 bases remained unmatched. Germline lookup yields CDR1 SGHAT and CDR2 FQNNGV. The CDR3 sequence is 15 residues long. Donors showed nominal health when sampled, although they likely had unrecorded immune exposures. Researchers ran the PCR with 60 Vbeta and 13 Jbeta primers. Some clones are missing from TCRdb's copy, which holds only in-frame ones; the method was immunoSEQ multiplex PCR. The sample consists of 100,000 to 140,000 clones, about 81% of them appearing once. This sample is drawn from a study of cytomegalovirus exposure and HLA in healthy donors. General study findings and limits: In a later analysis, a missense DCLRE1C variant was linked to TCR beta V- and J-gene trimming. Diagnosis of cytomegalovirus status made by the classifier reportedly showed high specificity and sensitivity.

The sample consisted of PBMCs. This TCR was sampled from a man aged 30 to 45 in good health and CMV-seropositive. This chain uses TRBV11-2 with TRBJ1-6; TRBD1 matches at 7 bases. Written as DNA, the CDR3 is TGTGCCAGCAGGCGCAGACAGGGTTTGTCTTCACCCCTCCACTTT. Translated, it gives CASRRRQGLSSPLHF.